This entry features one T cell receptor (beta chain) sequence. Generated by immunoSEQ multiplex PCR, the TCRdb table keeps only in-frame clones and is missing some. The data contain roughly 49,000 clones, 65% to 85% of them singletons. This specimen comes from a study of blood T cell repertoires in COVID-19. Whole-study context: Samples of COVID-19 (acute and convalescent) were obtained from the United States, Italy and Spain.

Germline loops: CDR1 SGDLS, CDR2 YYNGEE. The ends were cut back, 5 bases at V and 4 bases at J, with 18 bases in the middle. The CDR3 has 15 residues. The rearrangement joins TRBV9 to TRBJ1-2; the D gene is possibly TRBD1 (6 bases). Specimen: peripheral blood. This receptor was taken from a man aged 45-60 years with active COVID-19. The CDR3 DNA reads as TGTGCCAGCAGTGCTCCACCCCAGGGGACCTATGGCTACACCTTC. Its translation: CASSAPPQGTYGYTF.